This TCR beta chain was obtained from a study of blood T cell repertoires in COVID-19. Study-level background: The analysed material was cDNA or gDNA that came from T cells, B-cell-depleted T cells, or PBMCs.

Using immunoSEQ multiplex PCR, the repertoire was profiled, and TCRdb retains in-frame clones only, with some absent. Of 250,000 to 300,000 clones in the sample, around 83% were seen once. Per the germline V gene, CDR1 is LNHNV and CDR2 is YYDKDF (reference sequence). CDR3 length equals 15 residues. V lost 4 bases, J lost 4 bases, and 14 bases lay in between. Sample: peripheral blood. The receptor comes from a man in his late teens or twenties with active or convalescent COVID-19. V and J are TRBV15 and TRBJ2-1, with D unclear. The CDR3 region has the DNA TGTGCCACCAGCATAGACACTTTCCCTTACAATGAGCAGTTCTTC. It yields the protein CATSIDTFPYNEQFF.